This is a list of T cell receptor beta chains from one sample in a study of blood T cell repertoires in COVID-19. Measured with immunoSEQ multiplex PCR; TCRdb has only the in-frame clones, and not every one. Of about 83,000 clones listed, around 84% were seen once; the top ten hold approximately 21%. Sequenced: peripheral blood. These receptors all come from an elderly woman in a cohort sampled during active or convalescent COVID-19. Each CDR3 is given with its conserved first and last residue. The order of the fields is CDR3 protein, CDR3 DNA, J gene, CDR3 length, V gene, clone size, D gene. The D gene is left open where the match is weak. A row's size may be missing; if present it is once, few, many or a size class.

CDR3 protein: CASSLTGGGELFF
CDR3 DNA: TGTGCCAGCAGCTTGACGGGTGGCGGGGAGCTGTTTTTT
J gene: TRBJ2-2
CDR3 length: 13
V gene: TRBV5-6
clone size: -
D gene: -

CDR3 protein: CSVREGVYNEQFF
CDR3 DNA: TGCAGCGTGCGGGAGGGCGTTTACAATGAGCAGTTCTTC
J gene: TRBJ2-1
CDR3 length: 13
V gene: TRBV29-1
clone size: -
D gene: TRBD2

CDR3 protein: CASSVDQGPSEAFF
CDR3 DNA: TGTGCCAGCAGCGTAGATCAGGGGCCATCGGAAGCTTTCTTT
J gene: TRBJ1-1
CDR3 length: 14
V gene: TRBV9
clone size: -
D gene: -

CDR3 protein: CATSLAGEDNEQFF
CDR3 DNA: TGTGCCACTTCACTAGCGGGGGAAGACAATGAGCAGTTCTTC
J gene: TRBJ2-1
CDR3 length: 14
V gene: TRBV10-3
clone size: -
D gene: TRBD2

CDR3 protein: CASSQDLLGRKGGYTF
CDR3 DNA: TGTGCCAGCAGCCAAGATCTTTTGGGGCGAAAGGGAGGCTACACCTTC
J gene: TRBJ1-2
CDR3 length: 16
V gene: TRBV3-1/TRBV3-2
clone size: -
D gene: -

CDR3 protein: CASSLVAGGLLYEQYF
CDR3 DNA: TGTGCCAGCAGCTTAGTCGCAGGGGGACTCCTCTACGAGCAGTACTTC
J gene: TRBJ2-7
CDR3 length: 16
V gene: TRBV11-2
clone size: -
D gene: -

CDR3 protein: CASSLEGGRAGDTQYF
CDR3 DNA: TGTGCCAGCAGCTTAGAGGGCGGGAGGGCCGGAGATACGCAGTATTTT
J gene: TRBJ2-3
CDR3 length: 16
V gene: TRBV11-2
clone size: -
D gene: TRBD2

CDR3 protein: CASSSRNEQFF
CDR3 DNA: TGTGCCAGCAGCTCTAGAAATGAGCAGTTCTTC
J gene: TRBJ2-1
CDR3 length: 11
V gene: TRBV6-2/TRBV6-3
clone size: -
D gene: -

CDR3 protein: CASSLAQGTDTQYF
CDR3 DNA: TGCGCCAGCAGCTTGGCACAGGGCACAGATACGCAGTATTTT
J gene: TRBJ2-3
CDR3 length: 14
V gene: TRBV5-1
clone size: -
D gene: -

CDR3 protein: CATNWDYTSGRTDTQYF
CDR3 DNA: TGTGCCACCAATTGGGATTACACTAGCGGGCGCACAGATACGCAGTATTTT
J gene: TRBJ2-3
CDR3 length: 17
V gene: TRBV28
clone size: -
D gene: TRBD2

CDR3 protein: CASSPQAGTEAFF
CDR3 DNA: TGTGCCAGCAGCCCTCAGGCGGGCACTGAAGCTTTCTTT
J gene: TRBJ1-1
CDR3 length: 13
V gene: TRBV7-3
clone size: -
D gene: -

CDR3 protein: CASSYGGPYSNQPQHF
CDR3 DNA: TGTGCCAGCAGTTATGGGGGCCCTTATAGCAATCAGCCCCAGCATTTT
J gene: TRBJ1-5
CDR3 length: 16
V gene: TRBV6-5
clone size: -
D gene: -

CDR3 protein: CASSLQGAWDTEAFF
CDR3 DNA: TGTGCCAGCTCACTTCAGGGGGCTTGGGACACTGAAGCTTTCTTT
J gene: TRBJ1-1
CDR3 length: 15
V gene: TRBV18
clone size: -
D gene: TRBD1

CDR3 protein: CASSKGGSSYNSPLHF
CDR3 DNA: TGTGCCAGCAGCAAAGGTGGCAGCTCCTATAATTCACCCCTCCACTTT
J gene: TRBJ1-6
CDR3 length: 16
V gene: TRBV21-1
clone size: -
D gene: -

CDR3 protein: CASSLAGILNTEAFF
CDR3 DNA: TGTGCCAGCAGCTTGGCGGGGATCCTGAACACTGAAGCTTTCTTT
J gene: TRBJ1-1
CDR3 length: 15
V gene: TRBV5-4
clone size: few
D gene: -

CDR3 protein: CASSSGISTEAFF
CDR3 DNA: TGTGCCAGCAGCTCCGGGATCAGCACTGAAGCTTTCTTT
J gene: TRBJ1-1
CDR3 length: 13
V gene: TRBV11-2
clone size: -
D gene: -

CDR3 protein: CASSLWTSGYSYEQYF
CDR3 DNA: TGTGCCAGCAGTTTGTGGACTAGCGGTTACTCCTACGAGCAGTACTTC
J gene: TRBJ2-7
CDR3 length: 16
V gene: TRBV28
clone size: -
D gene: TRBD2

CDR3 protein: CASSSTVYEQYF
CDR3 DNA: TGTGCCAGCAGCTCTACCGTCTACGAGCAGTACTTC
J gene: TRBJ2-7
CDR3 length: 12
V gene: TRBV7-2
clone size: -
D gene: -

CDR3 protein: CASSSTSDEQFF
CDR3 DNA: TGTGCCAGCAGCTCGACTAGTGATGAGCAGTTCTTC
J gene: TRBJ2-1
CDR3 length: 12
V gene: TRBV11-2
clone size: -
D gene: -

CDR3 protein: CASSNPPGSGSNQPQHF
CDR3 DNA: TGTGCCAGTAGTAATCCCCCGGGGAGTGGTAGCAATCAGCCCCAGCATTTT
J gene: TRBJ1-5
CDR3 length: 17
V gene: TRBV19
clone size: -
D gene: -

CDR3 protein: CASSGLSYNEQFF
CDR3 DNA: TGTGCCAGTAGCGGACTATCCTACAATGAGCAGTTCTTC
J gene: TRBJ2-1
CDR3 length: 13
V gene: TRBV19
clone size: -
D gene: -

CDR3 protein: CASSLGLSNYGYTF
CDR3 DNA: TGTGCCAGCAGCTTAGGTCTCTCTAACTATGGCTACACCTTC
J gene: TRBJ1-2
CDR3 length: 14
V gene: TRBV7-9
clone size: -
D gene: -

CDR3 protein: CASSDREKSYNEQFF
CDR3 DNA: TGTGCCAGCAGTGATCGGGAGAAATCCTACAATGAGCAGTTCTTC
J gene: TRBJ2-1
CDR3 length: 15
V gene: TRBV2
clone size: -
D gene: -

CDR3 protein: CASSQGANYGYTF
CDR3 DNA: TGCGCCAGTTCACAGGGAGCGAACTATGGCTACACCTTC
J gene: TRBJ1-2
CDR3 length: 13
V gene: TRBV5-1
clone size: -
D gene: -

CDR3 protein: CASSRVAAGGGETQYF
CDR3 DNA: TGTGCCAGCAGCCGAGTGGCAGCAGGGGGCGGGGAGACCCAGTACTTC
J gene: TRBJ2-5
CDR3 length: 16
V gene: TRBV7-9
clone size: -
D gene: TRBD1

CDR3 protein: CASNLLSGPLHF
CDR3 DNA: TGTGCCAGCAATTTACTAAGTGGCCCTCTCCACTTT
J gene: TRBJ1-6
CDR3 length: 12
V gene: TRBV11-2
clone size: -
D gene: -

CDR3 protein: CASSFPGNNYEQYF
CDR3 DNA: TGTGCCAGCAGCTTCCCAGGGAATAATTACGAGCAGTACTTC
J gene: TRBJ2-7
CDR3 length: 14
V gene: TRBV11-2
clone size: -
D gene: -

CDR3 protein: CASSDRGLGYTF
CDR3 DNA: TGTGCCAGTAGTGACAGGGGCCTGGGCTACACCTTC
J gene: TRBJ1-2
CDR3 length: 12
V gene: TRBV19
clone size: -
D gene: TRBD1

CDR3 protein: CASGLTGYTEAFF
CDR3 DNA: TGTGCTAGTGGCTTAACAGGGTACACTGAAGCTTTCTTT
J gene: TRBJ1-1
CDR3 length: 13
V gene: TRBV12-5
clone size: -
D gene: -

CDR3 protein: CASSQVEGASTF
CDR3 DNA: TGTGCCAGCAGCCAAGTCGAGGGGGCCTCCACCTTC
J gene: TRBJ1-2
CDR3 length: 12
V gene: TRBV13
clone size: -
D gene: TRBD1

CDR3 protein: CASSSAGQGRNTIYF
CDR3 DNA: TGCGCCAGCAGCTCAGCGGGACAGGGGAGAAACACCATATATTTT
J gene: TRBJ1-3
CDR3 length: 15
V gene: TRBV5-1
clone size: few
D gene: TRBD1